This passage covers 20 T cell receptor beta chains from one sample sequenced in a study of Ad26.COV2.S vaccination and SARS-CoV-2 variants. The table came from immunoSEQ multiplex PCR; TCRdb's copy has only in-frame clones and leaves some out. The sample contains hundreds of thousands of clones, about 85% of which appear only once. Treatment specified: some 19 received Ad26.COV2.S at low or high dose, single or two shots; a few received placebo; per-sample allocation not given. Specimens were obtained on day 63 following the first vaccine or placebo injection. This material consisted of peripheral blood, taken in a trial of Ad26.COV2.S vaccine versus placebo. The receptor set was obtained from a person aged 18-60 years who received the Ad26.COV2.S COVID-19 vaccine or a placebo.

The chain couples TRBV6-5 to TRBJ2-1; 10 nucleotides line up with TRBD2. With V trimmed by 7 bases and J by 5 bases, 8 bases remained unmatched. Looked up from germline, CDR1 is MNHEY and CDR2 is SVGAGI. The CDR3 consists of 15 residues. In DNA form, the CDR3 reads TGTGCCAGCACTACTACTAGCGGGGTAAACAATGAGCAGTTCTTC. Translation gives CASTTTSGVNNEQFF.

This clone was seen once. CDR3 sequence: CASSLRQENYGYTF. CDR3 coding DNA: TGTGCCAGCAGCCTTCGGCAAGAAAACTATGGCTACACCTTC. V usage is TRBV6-5 and J usage is TRBJ1-2, with D uncertain. There are 14 residues in the CDR3. Germline V CDR1 and CDR2: MNHEY, SVGAGI. Trimming pared 6 bases from V and 2 bases from J, leaving 13 bases between.

The chain couples TRBV27 to TRBJ1-1; no clear D gene. Trimming took 5 bases from V and 7 from J, leaving 20 bases between them. CDR3 length: 15 residues. Germline V CDR1 and CDR2: MNHEY, SMNVEV (reference sequence). The CDR3, as DNA: TGTGCCAGCAGTACGCGCGAGCGACACCGCGTTGAAGCTTTCTTT. The encoded protein is CASSTRERHRVEAFF.

This clone was counted only a few times. The chain has TRBV5-4 and TRBJ1-5; D unclear. V shed 0 bases and J shed 4 bases, with 11 bases lying between them. Germline V gene lookup returns CDR1 SGHNT and CDR2 YYREEE (reference sequence). CDR3 length: 15 amino acids. The CDR3 bases are TGTGCCAGCAGCTTGGACCCGGATCCTAATCAGCCCCAGCATTTT. It encodes CASSLDPDPNQPQHF.

This chain connects TRBV4-1 to TRBJ1-2; tentatively, D is TRBD1 (6 bases). This CDR3 is built from 15 residues. Per germline, CDR1 MGHRA and CDR2 YSYEKL. The V gene lost 1 base and the J gene lost 3 bases, with 12 bases spanning the gap. The chain's CDR3 is CASSQVTGSDYGYTF. In DNA, the CDR3 is TGCGCCAGCAGCCAAGTTACAGGGAGCGACTATGGCTACACCTTC.

This rearrangement joins TRBV6-6 to TRBJ1-2, with D perhaps TRBD1 (6 bases). Germline lookup yields CDR1 MNHNY and CDR2 SVGAGI (reference sequence). V dropped 2 bases and J dropped 8 bases, with 12 bases sitting between them. This CDR3 comprises 13 residues. CDR3 sequence: CASSYDRRGGYTF. DNA of the CDR3: TGTGCCAGCAGTTACGACAGGCGAGGAGGCTACACCTTC.

This clone showed up just once. V usage is TRBV7-3 and J usage is TRBJ1-1; TRBD1 is a possible D gene (5 bases). There are 16 residues in the CDR3. From germline, CDR1 is SGHTA and CDR2 FQGTGA. With 2 bases removed from V and 0 bases from J, the gap between germline ends came to 13 bases. CDR3 region: CASSLRPQGMNTEAFF. The CDR3 region has the DNA TGTGCCAGCAGCTTACGCCCCCAGGGAATGAACACTGAAGCTTTCTTT.

For the CDR3, the DNA is TGTGCCAGCACCCCACAAGCATCCTACGAGCAGTACTTC. This codes for CASTPQASYEQYF. This sequence joins TRBV12-3 or TRBV12-4 and TRBJ2-7; D is undetermined. V gave up 7 bases and J gave up 1 base, with 11 bases separating them. The CDR3 has 13 residues.

The chain is built from TRBV27 and TRBJ1-1, with a tentative D call TRBD1 (5 bases). The CDR3 length is 13 residues. Germline V gene sequence: CDR1 MNHEY, CDR2 SMNVEV (reference sequence). Trimming removed 2 bases at V and 5 bases at J, with 9 bases between. The CDR3 here is CASSLDSGTEAFF. DNA for the CDR3: TGTGCCAGCAGTTTAGACAGTGGGACTGAAGCTTTCTTT.

The rearrangement links TRBV27 to TRBJ1-1; possibly TRBD1 for D (6 bases). Per the germline V gene, CDR1 is MNHEY and CDR2 is SMNVEV (reference sequence). The CDR3 spans 15 residues. V was clipped by 0 bases and J by 1 base, with 9 bases between them. For the CDR3, the DNA is TGTGCCAGCAGTTTATCGGGGACACAGAACACTGAAGCTTTCTTT. Translating gives CASSLSGTQNTEAFF.

This clone was found once. The chain joins TRBV27 to TRBJ1-5, with D perhaps TRBD1 (5 bases). The CDR3 has 19 amino acids. V lost 1 base to trimming and J lost 0 bases, with 19 bases between them. Germline loops: CDR1 MNHEY, CDR2 SMNVEV (reference sequence). CDR3 in DNA: TGTGCCAGCAGTTTATTGGGGATGAAGGGTGACAGTAGCAATCAGCCCCAGCATTTT. It specifies CASSLLGMKGDSSNQPQHF.

The J gene is TRBJ1-4, the V gene TRBV7-3; no definite D call. The V gene lost 1 base and the J gene lost 0 bases, with 6 bases spanning the gap. From germline, CDR1 is SGHTA and CDR2 FQGTGA. The CDR3 covers 15 residues. CDR3: CASSLRRATNEKLFF. In DNA form, the CDR3 reads TGTGCCAGCAGCTTAAGGAGGGCAACTAATGAAAAACTGTTTTTT. Full variable domain (outside the CDR3, taken from reference TRBV7-3 and TRBJ1-4): GAGVSQTPSNKVTEKGKYVELRCDPISGHTALYWYRQSLGQGPEFLIYFQGTGAADDSGLPNDRFFAVRPEGSVSTLKIQRTERGDSAVYLCASSLRRATNEKLFFGSGTQLSVL.

V and J are TRBV27 and TRBJ2-6; perhaps D is TRBD1 or TRBD2 (6 bases each). The V and J ends lost 10 bases and 0 bases respectively, with 28 bases between them. Germline V lookup: CDR1 MNHEY, CDR2 SMNVEV (reference sequence). The CDR3 consists of 20 residues. In DNA, the CDR3 is TGTGCCACCTGGCAAGGGGGGCGAACCCACGACCCCTCTGGGGCCAACGTCCTGACTTTC. As protein: CATWQGGRTHDPSGANVLTF. Full variable domain (missing parts from reference TRBV27 and TRBJ2-6): EAQVTQNPRYLITVTGKKLTVTCSQNMNHEYMSWYRQDPGLGLRQIYYSMNVEVTDKGDVPEGYKVSRKEKRNFPLILESPSPNQTSLYFCATWQGGRTHDPSGANVLTFGAGSRLTVL.

This clone was counted a single time. Other DNA sequences from this sample encode an identical CDR3 as well. V is TRBV18 and J is TRBJ1-1; tentative D call: TRBD1 (5 bases). This CDR3 is 14 amino acids long. The V end was cut by 3 bases, the J end by 1 base, with 9 bases between. The germline gives CDR1 KGHSH, CDR2 LQKENI. As DNA, the CDR3 is TGTGCCAGCTCACCTTCCGGGGCGAACACTGAAGCTTTCTTT. This codes for CASSPSGANTEAFF.

This clone has only a few counts. The V and J genes are TRBV4-3 and TRBJ1-2; 7 bases map to TRBD1. This CDR3 comprises 16 residues. Germline V lookup: CDR1 LGHNA, CDR2 YSLEER. The junction had 17 bases not matched to a gene; V was cut back by 0 bases and J by 13 bases. CDR3 region: CASSQEWSPHQGVGTF. The CDR3 nucleotides are TGCGCCAGCAGCCAAGAGTGGAGTCCACATCAGGGGGTGGGCACCTTC.

This chain uses TRBV11-2 with TRBJ2-7; no firm D call. The CDR3 contains 16 residues. CDR1 and CDR2 (germline): SGHAT, FQNNGV. Between the trimmed V and J ends, which lost 0 bases and 0 bases, there was a span of 12 bases. The CDR3 DNA follows: TGTGCCAGCAGCTTAGATCTGGGCGGAAACTCCTACGAGCAGTACTTC. Amino acid sequence: CASSLDLGGNSYEQYF. Full variable domain (missing parts from reference TRBV11-2 and TRBJ2-7): EAGVAQSPRYKIIEKRQSVAFWCNPISGHATLYWYQQILGQGPKLLIQFQNNGVVDDSQLPKDRFSAERLKGVDSTLKIQPAKLEDSAVYLCASSLDLGGNSYEQYFGPGTRLTVT.

This clone showed up just a few times. The chain carries TRBV7-9 and TRBJ2-5, with 7 bases lining up with TRBD2. The CDR3 contains 16 residues. The V and J ends lost 5 bases and 5 bases, in that order; junction bases with no gene match: 14. From germline, CDR1 is SEHNR and CDR2 FQNEAQ (reference sequence). The CDR3 protein is CASSRRPIAGGETQYF. CDR3 coding DNA: TGTGCCAGCAGCCGCAGGCCTATAGCGGGTGGGGAGACCCAGTACTTC. The full variable domain, with the rest looked up from reference TRBV7-9 and TRBJ2-5, is DTGVSQNPRHKITKRGQNVTFRCDPISEHNRLYWYRQTLGQGPEFLTYFQNEAQLEKSRLLSDRFSAERPKGSFSTLEIQRTEQGDSAMYLCASSRRPIAGGETQYFGPGTRLLVL.

The V gene is TRBV18, the J gene TRBJ1-1; possible D gene TRBD1, 5 bases. This CDR3 region has 13 residues. CDR1 and CDR2 (germline): KGHSH, LQKENI. Trimming shortened V by 1 base and J by 3 bases, and 6 bases separated the two germline ends. CDR3 nucleotide sequence: TGTGCCAGCTCACCACAGACAGACACTGAAGCTTTCTTT. Translated, it gives CASSPQTDTEAFF.

The chain employs TRBV4-2 and TRBJ1-1; TRBD1 might be the D (6 bases). CDR1 LGHNA and CDR2 YNFKEQ come from the germline V gene. The CDR3 runs to 16 residues. V was pared by 1 base and J by 0 bases, with 12 bases between. This chain's CDR3 is CASSQVAGDMNTEAFF. As DNA, the CDR3 is TGTGCCAGCAGCCAAGTTGCGGGGGACATGAACACTGAAGCTTTCTTT.

V usage is TRBV7-7 and J usage is TRBJ1-5, with D perhaps TRBD1 (6 bases). Germline V CDR1 and CDR2: SSHAT, FNYEAQ (reference sequence). V was trimmed by 5 bases and J by 5 bases, leaving 34 bases between them. There are 21 residues in the CDR3. CDR3 sequence (DNA): TGTGCCAGCAGCCCCTCACTTTACACCGGGACACCGAACGGTCAGTATCAGCCCCAGCATTTT. This gives the protein CASSPSLYTGTPNGQYQPQHF.